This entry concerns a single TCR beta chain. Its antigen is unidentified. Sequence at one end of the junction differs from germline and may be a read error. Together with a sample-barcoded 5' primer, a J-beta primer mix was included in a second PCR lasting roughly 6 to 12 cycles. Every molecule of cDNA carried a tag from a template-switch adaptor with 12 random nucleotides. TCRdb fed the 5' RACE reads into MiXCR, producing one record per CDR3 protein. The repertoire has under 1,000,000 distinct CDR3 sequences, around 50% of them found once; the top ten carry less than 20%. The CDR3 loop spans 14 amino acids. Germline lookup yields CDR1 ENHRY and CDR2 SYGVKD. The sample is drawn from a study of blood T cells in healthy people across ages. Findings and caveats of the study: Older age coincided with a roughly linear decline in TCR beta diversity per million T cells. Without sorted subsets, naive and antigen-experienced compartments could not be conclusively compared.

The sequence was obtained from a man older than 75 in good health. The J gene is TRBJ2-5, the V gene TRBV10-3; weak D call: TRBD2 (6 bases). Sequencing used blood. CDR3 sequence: CATNPTGVIETQYF. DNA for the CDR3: TGCGCCACAAACCCGACGGGGGTGATTGAGACCCAGTACTTC.